A single sample gave rise to the 4 T cell receptor beta chains below, sequenced in a study of blood T cell repertoires in COVID-19. The protocol was immunoSEQ multiplex PCR, while the TCRdb copy is restricted to in-frame clones and leaves out a portion. Of approximately 470,000 clones detected, approximately 90% appear once; the ten largest clones hold 0.7%. Sequenced: PBMCs or T cells enriched from blood (not recorded which). The receptors here all came from a woman under 30 who had recovered from COVID-19.

J is TRBJ2-2 and V is TRBV4-1, with 9 bases identical to TRBD2. This CDR3 has 15 amino acids. With 0 bases clipped from V and 10 bases from J, the junction kept 6 bases outside the gene matches. CDR1 and CDR2 from the germline V gene are MGHRA and YSYEKL. This chain's CDR3 is CASSQERGRGEELFF. DNA of the CDR3: TGCGCCAGCAGCCAAGAACGCGGGAGGGGGGAGGAGCTGTTTTTT.

This clone was detected only a few times. The chain has TRBV23-1 and TRBJ2-7, with D hard to call. TRBV23-1 is marked as an open reading frame, function uncertain. The CDR3 is 14 amino acids. The germline V and J ends were trimmed by 3 bases and 5 bases, with 14 bases remaining between them. The CDR3 sequence is CASSHTTCADEQYF. DNA for the CDR3: TGCGCCAGCAGTCACACGACTTGCGCAGACGAGCAGTACTTC.

The chain is built from TRBV29-1 and TRBJ1-1; D is possibly TRBD1 (5 bases). Germline assignment: CDR1 SQVTM and CDR2 ANQGSEA. This CDR3 spans 11 amino acids. The germline V and J ends were trimmed by 3 bases and 10 bases, with 12 bases remaining between them. The CDR3 here is CSVDGGFGAFF. In DNA, the CDR3 is TGCAGCGTTGACGGGGGATTCGGAGCTTTCTTT.

This rearrangement joins TRBV19 to TRBJ1-1; 8 positions agree with TRBD1. Trimming removed 7 bases from V and 7 bases from J; junction bases left unmatched: 2. CDR1 is LNHDA and CDR2 is SQIVND in the germline V gene (reference sequence). This CDR3 region has 11 residues. CDR3 sequence (DNA): TGTGCCAGTACCGGGACAGGTGAAGCTTTCTTT. This translates into CASTGTGEAFF.